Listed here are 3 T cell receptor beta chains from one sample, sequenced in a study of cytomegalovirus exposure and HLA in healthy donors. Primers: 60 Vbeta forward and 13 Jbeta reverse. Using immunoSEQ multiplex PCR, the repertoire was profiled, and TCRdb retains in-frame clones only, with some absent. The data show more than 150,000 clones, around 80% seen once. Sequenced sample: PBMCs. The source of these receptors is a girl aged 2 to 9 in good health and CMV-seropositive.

The CDR3 bases are TGTGCCAGTTTCGGATCCGCAGGGAAGGGGAACACTGAAGCTTTCTTT. Residues: CASFGSAGKGNTEAFF. This chain uses TRBV6-4 with TRBJ1-1, with D possibly TRBD1 on 5 matching bases. In germline, CDR1 is MRHNA, CDR2 SNTAGT. This CDR3 contains 16 residues. The V gene lost 9 bases and the J gene lost 1 base, with 21 bases spanning the gap.

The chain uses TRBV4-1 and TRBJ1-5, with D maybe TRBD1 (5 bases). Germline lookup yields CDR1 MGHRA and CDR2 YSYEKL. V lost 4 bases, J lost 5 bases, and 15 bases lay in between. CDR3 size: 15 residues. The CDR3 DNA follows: TGCGCCAGCAGCCCCGGGACTCGTTCGGATCAGCCCCAGCATTTT. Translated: CASSPGTRSDQPQHF.

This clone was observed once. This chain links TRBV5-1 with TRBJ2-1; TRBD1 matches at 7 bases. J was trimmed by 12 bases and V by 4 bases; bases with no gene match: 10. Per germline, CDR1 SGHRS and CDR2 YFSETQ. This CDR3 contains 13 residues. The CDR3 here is CASSPGTARGQFF. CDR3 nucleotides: TGCGCCAGCAGCCCGGGGACAGCGAGGGGGCAGTTCTTC. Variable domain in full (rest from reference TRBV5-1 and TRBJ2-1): KAGVTQTPRYLIKTRGQQVTLSCSPISGHRSVSWYQQTPGQGLQFLFEYFSETQRNKGNFPGRFSGRQFSNSRSEMNVSTLELGDSALYLCASSPGTARGQFFGPGTRLTVL.